This TCR beta chain derives from a study of T-cell reconstitution after alpha-beta-depleted transplantation in children. Construction of the TCRbeta library involved unique molecular identifiers. TCRdb recomputed calls from the PCR reads with MiXCR, one row per CDR3 protein. The table has approximately 500,000 distinct CDR3 sequences, approximately 10% seen once. The TCR originated in a child aged 2 to 10 with inherited bone marrow failure, due to receive a stem cell transplant. This specimen consisted of PBMCs, obtained before TCRalphabeta/CD19-depleted stem cell transplant.

CDR3 residues: CASSPGGASAYNEQFF. The CDR3 DNA reads TGTGCCAGCAGCCCAGGGGGCGCTAGCGCATACAATGAGCAGTTCTTC. This chain connects TRBV7-2 to TRBJ2-1, with 8 bases identical to TRBD1. In germline, CDR1 is SGHTA, CDR2 FQGNSA. This CDR3 is 16 amino acids long. J gave up 4 bases and V 5 bases, and 10 bases lay outside the gene matches.